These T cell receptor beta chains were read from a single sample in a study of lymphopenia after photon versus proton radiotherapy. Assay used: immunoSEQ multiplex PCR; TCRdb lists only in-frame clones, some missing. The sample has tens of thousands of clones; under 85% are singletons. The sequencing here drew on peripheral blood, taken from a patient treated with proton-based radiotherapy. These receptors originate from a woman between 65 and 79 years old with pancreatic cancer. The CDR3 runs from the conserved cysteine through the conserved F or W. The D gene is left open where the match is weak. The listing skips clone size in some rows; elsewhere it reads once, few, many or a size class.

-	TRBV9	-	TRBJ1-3	CASSVAPGNSGNTIYF	TGTGCCAGCAGCGTAGCCCCAGGGAACTCTGGAAACACCATATATTTT
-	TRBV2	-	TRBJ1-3	CASSVRGDGNTIYF	TGTGCCAGCAGTGTAAGAGGGGACGGAAACACCATATATTTT
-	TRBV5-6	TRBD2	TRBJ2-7	CASSLEGLAGGFGQYF	TGTGCCAGCAGCTTGGAAGGGCTAGCGGGAGGATTCGGGCAGTACTTC
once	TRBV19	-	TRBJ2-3	CASSYRGSGTSVTDTQYF	TGTGCCAGTAGTTACCGAGGATCCGGGACTTCAGTCACAGATACGCAGTATTTT
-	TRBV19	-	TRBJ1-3	CASSIALEFGSGNTIYF	TGTGCCAGTAGTATAGCTCTCGAGTTCGGGTCTGGAAACACCATATATTTT
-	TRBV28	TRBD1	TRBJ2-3	CASRLVGQGSKDTQYF	TGTGCCAGCAGACTAGTCGGACAGGGATCTAAAGATACGCAGTATTTT
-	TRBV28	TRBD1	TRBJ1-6	CASSPTGGRGSPLHF	TGTGCCAGCAGCCCGACAGGGGGACGAGGTTCACCCCTCCACTTT
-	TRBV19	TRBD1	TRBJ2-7	CASSISDRVTYEQYF	TGTGCCAGTAGTATCAGCGACAGGGTGACCTACGAGCAGTACTTC
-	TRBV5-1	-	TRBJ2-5	CASSLGDHTPETQYF	TGCGCCAGCAGCTTGGGGGACCACACCCCAGAGACCCAGTACTTC
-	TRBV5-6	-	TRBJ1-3	CASSLIGASGNTIYF	TGTGCCAGCAGCTTGATTGGGGCCTCTGGAAACACCATATATTTT
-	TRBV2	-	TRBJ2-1	CASGQYNEQFF	TGTGCCAGCGGCCAGTACAATGAGCAGTTCTTC
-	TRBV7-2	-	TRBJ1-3	CASSTDSRGPGNTIYF	TGTGCCAGCAGCACGGACAGTCGGGGCCCTGGAAACACCATATATTTT
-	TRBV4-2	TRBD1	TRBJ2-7	CASSQARTGGSYEQYF	TGTGCCAGCAGCCAAGCCCGGACAGGTGGGTCCTACGAGCAGTACTTC
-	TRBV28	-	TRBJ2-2	CASSTRKENTGELFF	TGTGCCAGCAGTACTAGAAAAGAGAACACCGGGGAGCTGTTTTTT
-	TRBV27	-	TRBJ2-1	CASGPTSLVYNEQFF	TGTGCCAGCGGACCCACTAGTTTGGTCTACAATGAGCAGTTCTTC
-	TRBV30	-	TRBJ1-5	CAWGGATYQPQHF	TGTGCCTGGGGAGGGGCGACCTATCAGCCCCAGCATTTT
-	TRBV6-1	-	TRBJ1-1	CASSDLRFANTEAFF	TGTGCCAGCAGTGATTTAAGGTTTGCGAACACTGAAGCTTTCTTT
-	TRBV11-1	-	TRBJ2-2	CASSFMYGTGELFF	TGTGCCAGCAGCTTTATGTATGGGACCGGGGAGCTGTTTTTT